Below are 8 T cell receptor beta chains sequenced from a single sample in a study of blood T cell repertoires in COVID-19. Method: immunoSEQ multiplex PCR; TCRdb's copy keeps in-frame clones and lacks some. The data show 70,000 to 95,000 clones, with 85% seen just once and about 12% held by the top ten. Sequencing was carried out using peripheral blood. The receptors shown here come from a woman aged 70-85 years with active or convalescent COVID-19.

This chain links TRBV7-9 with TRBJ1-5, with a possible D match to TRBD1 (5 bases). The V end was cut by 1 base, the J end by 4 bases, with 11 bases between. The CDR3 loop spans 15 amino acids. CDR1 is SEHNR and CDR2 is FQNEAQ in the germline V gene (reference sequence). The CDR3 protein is CASSLGQGENQPQHF. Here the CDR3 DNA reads TGTGCCAGCAGCTTAGGGCAGGGCGAAAATCAGCCCCAGCATTTT.

CDR3 loop: CASSFDSAGGTDTQYF. The CDR3, as DNA: TGTGCCAGCAGCTTTGATTCAGCGGGGGGTACAGATACGCAGTATTTT. The J gene is TRBJ2-3, the V gene TRBV7-2; 9 bases are a match to TRBD2. Trimming removed 3 bases from V and 3 bases from J; junction bases left unmatched: 7. The V gene's germline CDR1 is SGHTA and CDR2 FQGNSA. There are 16 residues in the CDR3.

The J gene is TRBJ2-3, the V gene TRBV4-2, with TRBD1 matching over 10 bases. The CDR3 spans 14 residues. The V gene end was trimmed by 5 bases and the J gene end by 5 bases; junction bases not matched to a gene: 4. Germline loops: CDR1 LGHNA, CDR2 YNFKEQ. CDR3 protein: CASSGTGVVDTQYF. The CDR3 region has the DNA TGTGCCAGCAGCGGGACAGGGGTAGTAGATACGCAGTATTTT.

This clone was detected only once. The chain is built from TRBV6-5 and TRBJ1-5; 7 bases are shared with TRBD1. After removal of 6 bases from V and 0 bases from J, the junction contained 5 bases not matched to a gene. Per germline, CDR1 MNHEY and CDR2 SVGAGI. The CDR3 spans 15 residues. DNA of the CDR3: TGTGCCAGCAGGGGGACAGAAATTAGCAATCAGCCCCAGCATTTT. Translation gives CASRGTEISNQPQHF.

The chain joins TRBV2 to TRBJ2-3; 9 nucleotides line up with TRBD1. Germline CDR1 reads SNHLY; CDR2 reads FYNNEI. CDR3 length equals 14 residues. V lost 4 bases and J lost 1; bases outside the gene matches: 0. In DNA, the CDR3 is TGTGCCAGCAGTGGGACAGGGGGCACAGATACGCAGTATTTT. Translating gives CASSGTGGTDTQYF.

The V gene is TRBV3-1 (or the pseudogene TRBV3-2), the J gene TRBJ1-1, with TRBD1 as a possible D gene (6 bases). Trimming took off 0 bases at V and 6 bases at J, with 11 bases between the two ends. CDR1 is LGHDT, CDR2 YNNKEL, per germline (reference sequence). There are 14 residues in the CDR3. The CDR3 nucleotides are TGTGCCAGCAGCCAAGACAGGGGATATGCTGAAGCTTTCTTT. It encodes CASSQDRGYAEAFF.

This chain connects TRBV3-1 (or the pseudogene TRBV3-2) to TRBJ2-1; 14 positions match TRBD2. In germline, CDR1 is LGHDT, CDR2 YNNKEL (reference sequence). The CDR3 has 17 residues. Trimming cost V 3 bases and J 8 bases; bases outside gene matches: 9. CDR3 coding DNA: TGTGCCAGCAGCCACCGACTAGCGGGGGGGCAGGTTTATGAGCAGTTCTTC. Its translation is CASSHRLAGGQVYEQFF.

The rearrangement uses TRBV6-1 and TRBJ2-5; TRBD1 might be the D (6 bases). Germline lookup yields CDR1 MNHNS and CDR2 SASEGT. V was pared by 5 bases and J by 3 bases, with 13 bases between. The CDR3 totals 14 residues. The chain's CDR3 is CASSIQGGEETQYF. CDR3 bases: TGTGCCAGCAGTATACAGGGTGGTGAAGAGACCCAGTACTTC.